This T cell receptor (beta chain) was identified in a study of T cell responses to AZD1222 COVID-19 vaccine. At the level of the study: Analyses pooled second doses at about 4 or about 12 weeks.

Trimming left V 4 bases short and J 3 bases short, with 10 bases between. Germline V gene lookup returns CDR1 MNHEY and CDR2 SVGAGI. The CDR3 consists of 14 residues. Sequencing was performed with immunoSEQ multiplex PCR; in TCRdb, only in-frame clones are kept and a portion is missing. The sample has about 110,000 clones, roughly 90% seen once; the top ten hold about 1.2%. The chain couples TRBV6-5 to TRBJ1-5; D gene ambiguous. This specimen was peripheral blood, taken on day 0 of AZD1222 vaccination. This TCR was recovered from an adult in good health. The CDR3 region has the DNA TGTGCCAGCAGTTCACGGGTTTTCAATCAGCCCCAGCATTTT. This translates into CASSSRVFNQPQHF.